Here is one T cell receptor beta chain with its context. This specimen belongs to a study of radiotherapy plus CTLA-4 blockade in lung cancer. Assay used: immunoSEQ multiplex PCR; TCRdb lists only in-frame clones, some missing. The data contain some 92,000 clones, 80% to 85% of them singletons. CDR1 is MNHEY and CDR2 is SMNVEV in the germline V gene (reference sequence). The CDR3 sequence is 14 residues long. V lost 5 bases, J lost 3 bases, and 4 bases stayed unmatched. This rearrangement joins TRBV27 to TRBJ1-1; TRBD1 matches 9 bases. The sequence derives from a human donor with non-small cell lung cancer who had a partial response to radiotherapy plus ipilimumab. The sequencing here drew on peripheral blood, taken from a patient treated with radiotherapy plus ipilimumab. The CDR3 sequence: CASSRRTGDTEAFF. CDR3 sequence (DNA): TGTGCCAGCAGTCGTCGGACAGGGGACACTGAAGCTTTCTTT.